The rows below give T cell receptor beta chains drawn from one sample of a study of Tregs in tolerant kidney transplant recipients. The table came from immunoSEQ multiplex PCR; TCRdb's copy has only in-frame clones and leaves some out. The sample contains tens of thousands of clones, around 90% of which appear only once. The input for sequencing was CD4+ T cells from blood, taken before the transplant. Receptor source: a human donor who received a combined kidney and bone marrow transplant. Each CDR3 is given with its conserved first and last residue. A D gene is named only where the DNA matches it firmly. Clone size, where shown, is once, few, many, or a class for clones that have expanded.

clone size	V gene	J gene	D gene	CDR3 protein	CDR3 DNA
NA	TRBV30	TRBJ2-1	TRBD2	CAWNSGEVGFF	TGTGCCTGGAATAGCGGGGAAGTTGGGTTCTTC
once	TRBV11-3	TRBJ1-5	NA	CASSIKRRSEGNQPQHF	TGTGCCAGCAGCATCAAAAGGAGATCCGAAGGAAATCAGCCCCAGCATTTT
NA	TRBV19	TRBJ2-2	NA	CASIRVDGLPRGGELFF	TGTGCCAGTATCCGGGTGGATGGTCTTCCCCGGGGCGGGGAGCTGTTTTTT
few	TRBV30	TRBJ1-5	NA	CAWKTLDGRWYQPQHF	TGTGCCTGGAAGACCCTCGACGGCAGGTGGTATCAGCCCCAGCATTTT
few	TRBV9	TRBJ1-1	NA	CASQRQVDTEAFF	TGTGCCAGCCAAAGACAGGTCGACACTGAAGCTTTCTTT
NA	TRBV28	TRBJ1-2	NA	CASSSARGANYGYTF	TGTGCCAGCAGTTCCGCGAGAGGAGCTAACTATGGCTACACCTTC
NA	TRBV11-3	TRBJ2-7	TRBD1	CASSLNRGNEQYF	TGTGCCAGCAGTTTAAACAGGGGGAACGAGCAGTACTTC
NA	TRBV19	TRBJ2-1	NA	CASSPGTLSSYNEQFF	TGTGCCAGTAGTCCCGGGACATTAAGCTCCTACAATGAGCAGTTCTTC
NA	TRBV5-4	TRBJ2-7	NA	CASSLGGAGYSYEQYF	TGTGCCAGCAGCTTGGGGGGCGCTGGTTACTCCTACGAGCAGTACTTC
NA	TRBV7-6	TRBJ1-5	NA	CASSLVGDSNQPQHF	TGTGCCAGCAGCTTAGTAGGGGATAGCAATCAGCCCCAGCATTTT
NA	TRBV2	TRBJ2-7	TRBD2	CASSVRTSGWRGSYEQYF	TGTGCCAGCAGTGTGCGGACTAGCGGGTGGAGGGGCTCCTACGAGCAGTACTTC
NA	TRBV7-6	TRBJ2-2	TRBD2	CASSLLAGFTANTGELFF	TGTGCCAGCAGCTTGCTAGCGGGTTTCACCGCGAACACCGGGGAGCTGTTTTTT
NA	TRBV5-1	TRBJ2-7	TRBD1	CASVRTGGAEQYF	TGCGCCAGCGTCAGGACAGGGGGCGCCGAGCAGTACTTC
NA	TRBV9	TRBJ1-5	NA	CASSVDGQNNQPQHF	TGTGCCAGCAGCGTAGACGGACAGAACAATCAGCCCCAGCATTTT
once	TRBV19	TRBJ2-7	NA	CASTANREPHEQYF	TGTGCCAGTACGGCTAACAGGGAACCCCACGAGCAGTACTTC
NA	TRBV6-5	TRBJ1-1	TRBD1	CASSSGQANTEAFF	TGTGCCAGCAGTTCCGGACAGGCGAACACTGAAGCTTTCTTT
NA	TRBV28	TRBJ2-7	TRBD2	CASRIPSGWQQYF	TGTGCCAGCAGGATTCCTAGCGGGTGGCAGCAGTACTTC
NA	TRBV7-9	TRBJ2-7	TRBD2	CASSFQGEGGYEQYF	TGTGCCAGCAGCTTCCAAGGGGAGGGAGGCTACGAGCAGTACTTC
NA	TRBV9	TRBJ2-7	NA	CASSPRTDPYEQYF	TGTGCCAGCAGCCCCCGGACAGATCCCTACGAGCAGTACTTC
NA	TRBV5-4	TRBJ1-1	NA	CASSQVAGGKNTEAFF	TGTGCCAGCAGCCAAGTAGCCGGAGGGAAGAACACTGAAGCTTTCTTT
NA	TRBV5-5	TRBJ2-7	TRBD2	CASSLVAWAGANEQYF	TGTGCCAGCAGCTTGGTGGCATGGGCGGGAGCCAACGAGCAGTACTTC
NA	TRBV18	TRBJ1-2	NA	CASSPPAGQGYTF	TGTGCCAGCTCACCACCGGCGGGGCAAGGCTACACCTTC
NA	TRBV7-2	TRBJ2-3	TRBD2	CASSSPQGTSGSTDTQYF	TGTGCCAGCAGCTCCCCCCAGGGGACTAGCGGGAGTACAGATACGCAGTATTTT
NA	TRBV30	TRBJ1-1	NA	CAWRRRGGADTEAFF	TGTGCCTGGAGACGACGGGGGGGCGCGGACACTGAAGCTTTCTTT
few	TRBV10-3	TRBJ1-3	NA	CATKTAATSSGNTIYF	TGTGCCACCAAAACGGCAGCGACGAGCTCTGGAAACACCATATATTTT
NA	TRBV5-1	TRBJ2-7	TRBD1	CASSHPGQSYEQYF	TGCGCCAGCAGTCATCCGGGACAGTCTTACGAGCAGTACTTC
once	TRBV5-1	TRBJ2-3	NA	CASSLAGVDTQYF	TGCGCCAGCAGCTTGGCCGGGGTGGATACGCAGTATTTT
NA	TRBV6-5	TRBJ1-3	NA	CASSYSRTAGNTIYF	TGTGCCAGCAGTTACTCGAGGACAGCTGGAAACACCATATATTTT
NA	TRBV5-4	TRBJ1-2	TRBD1	CASSLPKDRDGYTF	TGTGCCAGCAGCTTGCCAAAGGACAGGGACGGCTACACCTTC
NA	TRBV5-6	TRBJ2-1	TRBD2	CASSLDPGGGEQFF	TGTGCCAGCAGCTTGGATCCCGGGGGGGGTGAGCAGTTCTTC
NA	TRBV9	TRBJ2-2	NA	CASSSGLLREGGELFF	TGTGCCAGCAGCTCGGGACTTCTACGAGAAGGCGGGGAGCTGTTTTTT
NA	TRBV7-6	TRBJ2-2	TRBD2	CASSLATPLAGLGELFF	TGTGCCAGCAGCTTAGCTACCCCTCTAGCGGGCCTCGGGGAGCTGTTTTTT
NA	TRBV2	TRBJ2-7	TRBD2	CASSPRLAGEFYEQYF	TGTGCCAGCTCCCCTAGACTAGCGGGAGAGTTCTACGAGCAGTACTTC
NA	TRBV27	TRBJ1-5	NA	CASSLIPNQPQHF	TGTGCCAGCAGTTTAATCCCTAATCAGCCCCAGCATTTT
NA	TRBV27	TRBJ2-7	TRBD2	CASSLRGSGSSWVAEQYF	TGTGCCAGCAGTTTACGAGGCAGCGGGAGTTCCTGGGTCGCCGAGCAGTACTTC
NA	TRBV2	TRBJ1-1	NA	CASRRQPNTEAFF	TGTGCCAGCCGTAGACAACCGAACACTGAAGCTTTCTTT
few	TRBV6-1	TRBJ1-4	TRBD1	CASREGGGFEKLFF	TGTGCCAGCAGGGAAGGGGGCGGTTTTGAAAAACTGTTTTTT
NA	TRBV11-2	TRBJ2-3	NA	CASSPPGSDTQYF	TGTGCCAGCAGCCCTCCGGGGTCAGATACGCAGTATTTT
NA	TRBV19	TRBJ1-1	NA	CASSNSGRNTEAFF	TGTGCCAGTAGCAACAGTGGCCGGAACACTGAAGCTTTCTTT
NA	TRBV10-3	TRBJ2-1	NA	CASRTYNEQFF	TGTGCCAGCAGGACTTACAATGAGCAGTTCTTC
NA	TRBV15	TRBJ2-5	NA	CATSRRYGQNFQETQYF	TGTGCCACCAGCCGCCGGTATGGGCAAAATTTCCAAGAGACCCAGTACTTC
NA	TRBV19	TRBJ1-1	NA	CASSRDREAFF	TGTGCCAGTAGTAGAGACAGGGAAGCTTTCTTT
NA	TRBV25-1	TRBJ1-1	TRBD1	CASSEARGPEAFF	TGTGCCAGCAGTGAGGCGAGGGGGCCTGAAGCTTTCTTT
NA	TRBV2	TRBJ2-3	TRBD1	CASRGDRGQTDTQYF	TGTGCCAGCAGGGGGGACAGGGGGCAGACAGATACGCAGTATTTT
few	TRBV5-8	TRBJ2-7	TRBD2	CASSLWRAGDGEQYF	TGTGCCAGCAGCTTGTGGCGGGCGGGAGACGGCGAGCAGTACTTC
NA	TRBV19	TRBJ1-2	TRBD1	CASSVDRDSLRRGRYTF	TGTGCCAGTAGTGTCGACCGGGACAGCCTTAGAAGGGGGCGCTACACCTTC
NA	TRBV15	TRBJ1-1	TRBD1	CATSSGQGAGTEAFF	TGTGCCACCAGCAGCGGACAGGGGGCAGGCACTGAAGCTTTCTTT
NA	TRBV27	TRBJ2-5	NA	CASKLRTVQETQYF	TGTGCCAGCAAACTGAGGACTGTTCAAGAGACCCAGTACTTC
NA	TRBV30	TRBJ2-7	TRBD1	CAWSADRGRYEQYF	TGTGCCTGGAGTGCTGACAGGGGGAGATACGAGCAGTACTTC
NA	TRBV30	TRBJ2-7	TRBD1	CAWSIGTGRSYEQYF	TGTGCCTGGAGTATCGGGACAGGGAGGTCCTACGAGCAGTACTTC
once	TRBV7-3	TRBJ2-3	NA	CASSPRLEGPTDTQYF	TGTGCCAGCAGCCCCCGACTAGAAGGTCCCACAGATACGCAGTATTTT
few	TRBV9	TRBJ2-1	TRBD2	CASSVTAGDYNEQFF	TGTGCCAGCAGCGTGACAGCGGGGGACTACAATGAGCAGTTCTTC
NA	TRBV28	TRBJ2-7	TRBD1	CASSLAGQGAHEQYF	TGTGCCAGCAGTTTGGCGGGACAGGGGGCCCACGAGCAGTACTTC
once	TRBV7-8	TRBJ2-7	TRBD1	CASSPRTGGSSYEQYF	TGTGCCAGCAGCCCAAGGACAGGGGGGAGCTCCTACGAGCAGTACTTC
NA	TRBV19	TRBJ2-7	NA	CASSIDRGKGYEQYF	TGTGCCAGTAGTATAGACAGGGGAAAGGGGTACGAGCAGTACTTC
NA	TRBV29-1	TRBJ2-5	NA	CSVVRETQYF	TGCAGCGTTGTTCGAGAGACCCAGTACTTC
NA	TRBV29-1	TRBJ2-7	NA	CSVSRGEEQYF	TGCAGCGTTTCCAGGGGAGAGGAGCAGTACTTC
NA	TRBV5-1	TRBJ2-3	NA	CASSPRSGLADTQYF	TGCGCCAGCAGCCCACGTAGTGGTTTGGCAGATACGCAGTATTTT
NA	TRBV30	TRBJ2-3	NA	CAWTGQGGTTQYF	TGTGCCTGGACAGGGCAGGGCGGTACTACGCAGTATTTT